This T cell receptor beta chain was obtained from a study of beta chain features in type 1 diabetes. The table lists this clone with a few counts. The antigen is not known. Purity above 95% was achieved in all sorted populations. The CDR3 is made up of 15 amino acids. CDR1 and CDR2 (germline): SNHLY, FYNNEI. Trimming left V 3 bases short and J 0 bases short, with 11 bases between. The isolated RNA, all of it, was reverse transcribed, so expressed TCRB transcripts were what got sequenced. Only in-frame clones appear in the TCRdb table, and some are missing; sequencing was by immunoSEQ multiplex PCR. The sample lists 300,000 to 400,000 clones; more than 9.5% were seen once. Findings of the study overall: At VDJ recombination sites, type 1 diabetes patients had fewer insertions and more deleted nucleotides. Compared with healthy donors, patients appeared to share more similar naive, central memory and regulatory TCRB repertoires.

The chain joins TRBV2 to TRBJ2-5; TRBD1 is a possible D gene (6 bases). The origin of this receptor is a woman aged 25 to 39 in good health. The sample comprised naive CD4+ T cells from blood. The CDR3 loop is CASSDWGLNQETQYF. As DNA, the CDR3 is TGTGCCAGCAGTGACTGGGGGCTTAACCAAGAGACCCAGTACTTC. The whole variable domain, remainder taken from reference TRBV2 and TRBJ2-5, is EPEVTQTPSHQVTQMGQEVILRCVPISNHLYFYWYRQILGQKVEFLVSFYNNEISEKSEIFDDQFSVERPDGSNFTLKIRSTKLEDSAMYFCASSDWGLNQETQYFGPGTRLLVL.